The clone carrying this T cell receptor beta chain appeared a few times. A multiplex PCR was run with 60 Vbeta primers and 13 Jbeta primers. Using immunoSEQ multiplex PCR, the repertoire was profiled, and TCRdb retains in-frame clones only, with some absent. Of about 110,000 clones detected, about 81% appear once; the ten largest clones hold around 2.8%. The data derive from a study of cytomegalovirus exposure and HLA in healthy donors. Trimming took off 4 bases at V and 2 bases at J, with 12 bases between the two ends. There are 14 residues in the CDR3. The V gene's germline CDR1 is SEHNR and CDR2 FQNEAQ (reference sequence).

Sequencing input: PBMCs. The chain links TRBV7-9 to TRBJ2-7; tentative D call: TRBD1 (6 bases). This clonotype was obtained from a male donor in good health and CMV-seropositive. CDR3 sequence reads: CASSSWDTAYEQYF. DNA of the CDR3: TGTGCCAGCAGCTCGTGGGACACAGCCTACGAGCAGTACTTC.